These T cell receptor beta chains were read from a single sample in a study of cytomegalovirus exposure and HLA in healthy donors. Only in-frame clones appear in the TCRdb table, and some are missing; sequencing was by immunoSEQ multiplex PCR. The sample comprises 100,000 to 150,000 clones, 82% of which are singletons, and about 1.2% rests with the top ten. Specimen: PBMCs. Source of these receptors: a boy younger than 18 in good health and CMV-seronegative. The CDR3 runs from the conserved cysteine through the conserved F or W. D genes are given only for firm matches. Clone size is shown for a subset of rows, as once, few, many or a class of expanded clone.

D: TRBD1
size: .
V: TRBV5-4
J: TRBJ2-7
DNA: TGTGCCAGCAGCTTGGGGACAGGGCACTACGAGCAGTACTTC
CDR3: CASSLGTGHYEQYF

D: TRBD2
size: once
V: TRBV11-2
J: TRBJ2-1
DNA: TGTGCCAGCAGCTTGGGACTAGCGGGAGATAATGAGCAGTTCTTC
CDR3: CASSLGLAGDNEQFF

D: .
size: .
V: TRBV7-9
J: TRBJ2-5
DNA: TGTGCCAGCAGCTTCCGACAGGACCCTAGGCAGACCCAGTACTTC
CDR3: CASSFRQDPRQTQYF

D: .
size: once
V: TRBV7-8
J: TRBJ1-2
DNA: TGTGCCAGCAGCGGGAGGGGGGGCAACTATGGCTACACCTTC
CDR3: CASSGRGGNYGYTF

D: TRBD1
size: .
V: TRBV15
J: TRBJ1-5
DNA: TGTGCCACCAGCGGACACAGGGGGCTCAATCAGCCCCAGCATTTT
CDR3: CATSGHRGLNQPQHF

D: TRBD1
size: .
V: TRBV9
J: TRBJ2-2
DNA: TGTGCCAGCAGCGCGACAGGGAGCATCGGGGAGCTGTTTTTT
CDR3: CASSATGSIGELFF

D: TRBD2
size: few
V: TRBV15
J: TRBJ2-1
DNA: TGTGCCACCCCTCTAATCCGGCGGGAGGGCTTGCACAATGAGCAGTTCTTC
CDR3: CATPLIRREGLHNEQFF

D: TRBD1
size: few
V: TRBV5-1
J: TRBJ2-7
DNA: TGCGCCAGCAGCACCATACAGGGGGGCGAGCAGTACTTC
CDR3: CASSTIQGGEQYF

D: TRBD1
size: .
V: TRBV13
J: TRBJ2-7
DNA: TGTGCCAGCAGCTTTAGGGGGCGCCCCTACGAGCAGTACTTC
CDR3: CASSFRGRPYEQYF

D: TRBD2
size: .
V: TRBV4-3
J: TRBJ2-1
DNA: TGCGCCAGCAGCCAAGAAAGAGGACTAGCGGGGGGGTACAATGAGCAGTTCTTC
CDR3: CASSQERGLAGGYNEQFF

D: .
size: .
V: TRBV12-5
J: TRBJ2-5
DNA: TGTGCTAGTGGTCTATCGGGAGACCAAGAGACCCAGTACTTC
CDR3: CASGLSGDQETQYF

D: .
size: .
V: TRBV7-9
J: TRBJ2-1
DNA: TGTGCCAGCAGCTTAAGAGGACAATCCTTCAATGAGCAGTTCTTC
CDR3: CASSLRGQSFNEQFF

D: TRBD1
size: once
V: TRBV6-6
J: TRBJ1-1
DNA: TGTGCCAGCAGGGGGACAGGGAATTCTGAAGCTTTCTTT
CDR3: CASRGTGNSEAFF

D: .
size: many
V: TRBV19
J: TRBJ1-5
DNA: TGTGCCAGTAAGGGGTCCCCTAGCAATCAGCCCCAGCATTTT
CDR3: CASKGSPSNQPQHF

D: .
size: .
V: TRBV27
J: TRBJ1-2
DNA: TGTGCCAGCAGTTCAGGGCTGGATGGCTACACCTTC
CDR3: CASSSGLDGYTF

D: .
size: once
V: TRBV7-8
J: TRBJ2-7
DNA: TGTGCCAGCAGCTTAGTTCGACAGGAGGACAAGCAGTACTTC
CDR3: CASSLVRQEDKQYF

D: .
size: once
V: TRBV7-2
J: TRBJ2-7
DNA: TGTGCCAGCAGCTTAGAAGTGACCCGGGAGTCCCACGAGCAGTACTTC
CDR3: CASSLEVTRESHEQYF

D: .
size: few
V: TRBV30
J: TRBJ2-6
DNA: TGTGCCTGGCTACCGAGGGGACTCCAGTTCTCTGGGGCCAACGTCCTGACTTTC
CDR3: CAWLPRGLQFSGANVLTF